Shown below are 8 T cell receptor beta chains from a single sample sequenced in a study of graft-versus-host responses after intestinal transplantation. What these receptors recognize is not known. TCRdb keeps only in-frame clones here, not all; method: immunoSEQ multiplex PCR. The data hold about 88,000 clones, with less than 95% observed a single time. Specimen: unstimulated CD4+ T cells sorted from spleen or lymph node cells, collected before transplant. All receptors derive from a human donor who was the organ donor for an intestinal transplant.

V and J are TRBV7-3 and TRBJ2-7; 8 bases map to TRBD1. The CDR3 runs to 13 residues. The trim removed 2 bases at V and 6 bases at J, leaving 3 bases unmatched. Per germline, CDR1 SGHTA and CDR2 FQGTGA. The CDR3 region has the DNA TGTGCCAGCAGCTTATCAGGGGGCAGCGAGCAGTACTTC. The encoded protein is CASSLSGGSEQYF.

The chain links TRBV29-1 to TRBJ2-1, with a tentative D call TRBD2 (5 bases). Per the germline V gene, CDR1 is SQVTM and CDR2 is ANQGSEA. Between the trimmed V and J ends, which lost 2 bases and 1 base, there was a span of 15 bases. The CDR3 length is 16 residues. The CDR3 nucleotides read TGCAGCGTTGAATTAGGGAGCAGCCGTTCCTACAATGAGCAGTTCTTC. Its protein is CSVELGSSRSYNEQFF.

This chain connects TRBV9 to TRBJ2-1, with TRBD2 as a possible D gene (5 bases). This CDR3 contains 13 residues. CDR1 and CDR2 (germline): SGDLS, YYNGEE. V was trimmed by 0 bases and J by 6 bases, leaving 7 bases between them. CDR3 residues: CASSVGGLNEQFF. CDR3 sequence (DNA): TGTGCCAGCAGCGTAGGAGGACTCAATGAGCAGTTCTTC.

The CDR3 region has the DNA TGTGCCAGCAGTTTATTGCGGGGGGATCAGCCCCAGCATTTT. Translating gives CASSLLRGDQPQHF. The chain employs TRBV28 and TRBJ1-5, with TRBD1 as a possible D gene (5 bases). CDR3 length: 14 residues. V shed 1 base and J shed 5 bases, with 9 bases lying between them. Germline CDR1 is MDHEN and CDR2 is SYDVKM.

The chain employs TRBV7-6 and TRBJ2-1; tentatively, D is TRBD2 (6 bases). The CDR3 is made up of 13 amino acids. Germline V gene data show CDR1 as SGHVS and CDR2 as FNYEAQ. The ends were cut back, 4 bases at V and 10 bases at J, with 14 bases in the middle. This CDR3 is CASSSSRAGEQFF. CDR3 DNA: TGTGCCAGCAGCTCCTCCCGGGCGGGAGAGCAGTTCTTC.

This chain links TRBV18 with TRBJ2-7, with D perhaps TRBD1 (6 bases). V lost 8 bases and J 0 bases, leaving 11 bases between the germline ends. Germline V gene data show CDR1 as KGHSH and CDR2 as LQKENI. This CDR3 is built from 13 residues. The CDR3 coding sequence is TGTGCCAGCGCCACAGGGCCCTCCTACGAGCAGTACTTC. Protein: CASATGPSYEQYF.

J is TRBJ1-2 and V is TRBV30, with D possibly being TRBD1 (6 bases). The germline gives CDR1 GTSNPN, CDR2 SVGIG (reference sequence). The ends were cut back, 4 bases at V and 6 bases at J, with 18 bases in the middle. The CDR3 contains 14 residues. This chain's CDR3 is CAWKFMIGTHGYTF. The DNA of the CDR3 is TGTGCCTGGAAATTTATGATAGGGACACATGGCTACACCTTC.

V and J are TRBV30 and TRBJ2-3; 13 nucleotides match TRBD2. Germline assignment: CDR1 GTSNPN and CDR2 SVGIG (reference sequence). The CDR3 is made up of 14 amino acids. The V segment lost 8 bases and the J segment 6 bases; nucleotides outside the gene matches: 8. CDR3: CASGTSGVWDTQYF. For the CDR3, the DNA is TGTGCCAGCGGGACTAGCGGGGTTTGGGATACGCAGTATTTT.